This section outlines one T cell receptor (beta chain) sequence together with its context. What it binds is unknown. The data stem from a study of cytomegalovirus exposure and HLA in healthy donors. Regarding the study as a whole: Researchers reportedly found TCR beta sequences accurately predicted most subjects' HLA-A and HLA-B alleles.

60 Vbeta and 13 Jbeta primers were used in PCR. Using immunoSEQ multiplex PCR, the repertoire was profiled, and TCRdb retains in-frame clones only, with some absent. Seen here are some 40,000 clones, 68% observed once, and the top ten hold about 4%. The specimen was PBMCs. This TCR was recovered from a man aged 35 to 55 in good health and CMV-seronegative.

The CDR3 DNA follows: TGCGCCAGCAGTGAGGCCGGACAGAATCAGCCCCAGCATTTT. Amino acids: CASSEAGQNQPQHF. This chain joins TRBV10-2 and TRBJ1-5; a weak D match, TRBD1 (6 bases). Deletions cut 2 bases from V and 4 bases from J, with 9 bases between. The germline CDR1 and CDR2 sequences are WSHSY and SAAADI. This CDR3 comprises 14 residues.